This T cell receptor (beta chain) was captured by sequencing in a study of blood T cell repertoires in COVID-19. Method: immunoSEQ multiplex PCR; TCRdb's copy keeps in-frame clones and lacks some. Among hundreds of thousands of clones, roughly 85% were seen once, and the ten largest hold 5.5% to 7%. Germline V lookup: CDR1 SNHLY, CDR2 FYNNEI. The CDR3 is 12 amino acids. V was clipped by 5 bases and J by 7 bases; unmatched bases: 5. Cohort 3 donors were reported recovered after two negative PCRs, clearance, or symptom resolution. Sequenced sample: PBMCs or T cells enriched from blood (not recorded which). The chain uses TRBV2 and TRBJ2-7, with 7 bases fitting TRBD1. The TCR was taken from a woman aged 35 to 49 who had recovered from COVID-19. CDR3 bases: TGTGCCAGCAGTTCGGACAGGCGGGAGCAGTACTTC. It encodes CASSSDRREQYF.